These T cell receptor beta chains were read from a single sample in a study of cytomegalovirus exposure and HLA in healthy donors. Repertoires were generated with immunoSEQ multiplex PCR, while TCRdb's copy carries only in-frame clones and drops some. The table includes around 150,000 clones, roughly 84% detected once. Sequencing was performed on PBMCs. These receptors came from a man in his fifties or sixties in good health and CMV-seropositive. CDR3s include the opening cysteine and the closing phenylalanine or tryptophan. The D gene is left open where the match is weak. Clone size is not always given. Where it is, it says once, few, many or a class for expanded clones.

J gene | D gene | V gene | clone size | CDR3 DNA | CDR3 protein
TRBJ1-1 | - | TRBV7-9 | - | TGTGCCAGCAGCTTTCGTGAACGGGGTCCGAGCCCTGAAGCTTTCTTT | CASSFRERGPSPEAFF
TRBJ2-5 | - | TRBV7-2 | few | TGTGCCAGCAGCTTACTTAGTAACCGAGGGACCCAGTACTTC | CASSLLSNRGTQYF
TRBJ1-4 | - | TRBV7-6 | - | TGTGCCAGCAGCTTACGATCCGGAAGAGGAGATGAAAAACTGTTTTTT | CASSLRSGRGDEKLFF
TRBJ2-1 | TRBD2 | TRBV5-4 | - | TGTGCCAGCAGCTCTTCCACTAGCGGGAGGACCAATGAGCAGTTCTTC | CASSSSTSGRTNEQFF
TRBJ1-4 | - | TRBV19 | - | TGTGCCACTGGGGGACAAGGAGGAGAAAAACTGTTTTTT | CATGGQGGEKLFF
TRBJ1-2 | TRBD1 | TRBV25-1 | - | TGTGCCAGCAGTCCGAAACAGGGGACAGGCTATGGCTACACCTTC | CASSPKQGTGYGYTF
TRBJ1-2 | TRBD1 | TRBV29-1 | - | TGCAGCGTCCAGGGACAGCTAGCGATCGGCTATGGCTACACCTTC | CSVQGQLAIGYGYTF
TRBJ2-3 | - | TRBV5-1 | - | TGCGCCAGCAGCCGACTAGTTACTAGCACAGATACGCAGTATTTT | CASSRLVTSTDTQYF
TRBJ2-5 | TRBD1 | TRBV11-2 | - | TGTGCCAGCAGCTTAACAGGGGAAGAGACCCAGTACTTC | CASSLTGEETQYF
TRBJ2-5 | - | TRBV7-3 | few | TGTGCCAGCAGCTTTAGTTCTGGGGGGGAGACCCAGTACTTC | CASSFSSGGETQYF
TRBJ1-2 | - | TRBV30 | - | TGTGCCTGGACCCCTCTGGGCGTTTATGGCTACACCTTC | CAWTPLGVYGYTF
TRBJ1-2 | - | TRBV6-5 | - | TGTGCCAGCCGCGCGGGGATTGACTATGGCTACACCTTC | CASRAGIDYGYTF
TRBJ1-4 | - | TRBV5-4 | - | TGTGCCAGCAGCTTAATGACAGGTTTCGGTGAAAAACTGTTTTTT | CASSLMTGFGEKLFF
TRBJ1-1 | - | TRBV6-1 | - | TGTGCCAGCAGTGAAGATAGCCGGATGAACACTGAAGCTTTCTTT | CASSEDSRMNTEAFF
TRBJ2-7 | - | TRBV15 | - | TGTGCCACCAGCAGATCCATCGATGATAGGGGCCAGCAGTACTTC | CATSRSIDDRGQQYF
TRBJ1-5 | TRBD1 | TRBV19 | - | TGTGCCAGTAGCCGACAGGGGCTACAGCCCCAGCATTTT | CASSRQGLQPQHF
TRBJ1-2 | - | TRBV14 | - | TGTGCCAGCAGCCAAGATCACAGGGACTATGGCTACACCTTC | CASSQDHRDYGYTF
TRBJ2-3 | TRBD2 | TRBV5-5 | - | TGTGCCAGCAGCGGGGGGGACTTCTCTAGCACAGATACGCAGTATTTT | CASSGGDFSSTDTQYF
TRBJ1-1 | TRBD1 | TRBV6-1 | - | TGTGCCAGCAGTGATAGGACAGGGAAAACCGCGGCTTTCTTT | CASSDRTGKTAAFF
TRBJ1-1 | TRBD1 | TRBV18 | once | TGTGCCAGCTCACCGACCAGGGGGCCGAACACTGAAGCTTTCTTT | CASSPTRGPNTEAFF
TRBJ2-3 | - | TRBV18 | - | TGTGCCAGCTCACGGGGCGCTCCCGGAATGGATACGCAGTATTTT | CASSRGAPGMDTQYF
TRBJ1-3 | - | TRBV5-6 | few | - | CASSFFGAGRAGNTIYF
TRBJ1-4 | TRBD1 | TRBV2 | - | TGTGCCAGCAGTGAGGGCCCAGGGGGCGCGGTTGAACTGTTTTTT | CASSEGPGGAVELFF
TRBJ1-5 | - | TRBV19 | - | TGTGCCAGTAGCCTAAGCCCCGGGACACCATATCAGCCCCAGCATTTT | CASSLSPGTPYQPQHF
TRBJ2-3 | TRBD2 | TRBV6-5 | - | TGTGCCAGCAGTTACGGGGGGGTAGGGGCTACGCAGTATTTT | CASSYGGVGATQYF
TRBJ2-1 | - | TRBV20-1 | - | TGCAGTGCGGCCCTTACGGGTGAGCAGTTCTTC | CSAALTGEQFF
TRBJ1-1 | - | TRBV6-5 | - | TGTGCCAGCAGAACAGCAATGAACACTGAAGCTTTCTTT | CASRTAMNTEAFF
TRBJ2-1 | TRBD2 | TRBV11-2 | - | TGTGCCAGCAGCTACCGGACTAGCGGGGGGTTGAATGAGCAGTTCTTC | CASSYRTSGGLNEQFF
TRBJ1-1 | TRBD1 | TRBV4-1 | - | TGCGCCAGCAGCCAAGAGGGGCAGGGGGCGGTCACTGAAGCTTTCTTT | CASSQEGQGAVTEAFF
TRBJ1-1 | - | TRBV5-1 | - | TGCGCCAGCAGCCTGGATACAGCCCTTGAAGCTTTCTTT | CASSLDTALEAFF
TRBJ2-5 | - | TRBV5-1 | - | TGCGCCAGCAGCTTGGGGGGCAGCTACCAAGAGACCCAGTACTTC | CASSLGGSYQETQYF
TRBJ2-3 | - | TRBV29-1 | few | TGCAGCGTAGTCCACGAGAGCGATACGCAGTATTTT | CSVVHESDTQYF
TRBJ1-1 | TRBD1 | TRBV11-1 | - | TGTGCCAGCAGCTTAGAACAGGGGGCCTATGAAGCTTTCTTT | CASSLEQGAYEAFF
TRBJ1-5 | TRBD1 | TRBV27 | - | TGTGCCAGCAAAACCGGGACAGGGAACAATCAGCCCCAGCATTTT | CASKTGTGNNQPQHF
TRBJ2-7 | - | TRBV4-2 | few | TGTGCCAGCAGCCAAGTCACCGGACAGTCCTTCTACGAGCAGTACTTC | CASSQVTGQSFYEQYF
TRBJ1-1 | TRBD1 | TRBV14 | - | TGTGCCAGCAGCCAAGTCAAAACAGGGGCCCTCCGGGGGATGAACACTGAAGCTTTCTTT | CASSQVKTGALRGMNTEAFF
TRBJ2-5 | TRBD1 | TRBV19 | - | TGTGCCAGTAGTAGGGACAGTCGCGAGACCCAGTACTTC | CASSRDSRETQYF
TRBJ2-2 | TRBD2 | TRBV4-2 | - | TGTGCCAGCAGCCAACGTACTAGCGGGGGGGCGAACACCGGGGAGCTGTTTTTT | CASSQRTSGGANTGELFF
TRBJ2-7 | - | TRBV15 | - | TGTGCCACCACCCGAACGGGAACCAACGAGCAGTACTTC | CATTRTGTNEQYF
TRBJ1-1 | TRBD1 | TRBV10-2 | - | TGCGCCAGCAGTGAGTATCGCAGGGGGACTGAAGCTTTCTTT | CASSEYRRGTEAFF
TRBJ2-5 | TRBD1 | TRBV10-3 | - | TGTGCCATCAGTGGCCAGGGGGACCAAGAGACCCAGTACTTC | CAISGQGDQETQYF
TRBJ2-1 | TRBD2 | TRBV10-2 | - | TGCGCCAGCCGAGCGGGGGGCGGCAATGAGCAGTTCTTC | CASRAGGGNEQFF
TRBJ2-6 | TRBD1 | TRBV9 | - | TGTGCCAGCAGCGTTGGACAGGGGTCCACCCCCGGGGCCAACGTCCTGACTTTC | CASSVGQGSTPGANVLTF
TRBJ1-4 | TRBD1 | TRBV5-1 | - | TGCGCCAGCAGAGGAAGGGGGCCCAATGAAAAACTGTTTTTT | CASRGRGPNEKLFF
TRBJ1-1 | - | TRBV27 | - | TGTGCCAGCAAGAGAACAGGTCACACTGAAGCTTTCTTT | CASKRTGHTEAFF
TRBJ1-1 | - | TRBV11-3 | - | TGTGCCAGCAGCAGGGGCCCGGACGGGAACACTGAAGCTTTCTTT | CASSRGPDGNTEAFF
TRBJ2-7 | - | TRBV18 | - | TGTGCCAGCTCACCACCGGCTTCATACGAGCAGTACTTC | CASSPPASYEQYF
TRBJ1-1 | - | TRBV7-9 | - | TGTGCCAGCAGCTCCCCGCGGGAGGGGCTGAGCACTGAAGCTTTCTTT | CASSSPREGLSTEAFF